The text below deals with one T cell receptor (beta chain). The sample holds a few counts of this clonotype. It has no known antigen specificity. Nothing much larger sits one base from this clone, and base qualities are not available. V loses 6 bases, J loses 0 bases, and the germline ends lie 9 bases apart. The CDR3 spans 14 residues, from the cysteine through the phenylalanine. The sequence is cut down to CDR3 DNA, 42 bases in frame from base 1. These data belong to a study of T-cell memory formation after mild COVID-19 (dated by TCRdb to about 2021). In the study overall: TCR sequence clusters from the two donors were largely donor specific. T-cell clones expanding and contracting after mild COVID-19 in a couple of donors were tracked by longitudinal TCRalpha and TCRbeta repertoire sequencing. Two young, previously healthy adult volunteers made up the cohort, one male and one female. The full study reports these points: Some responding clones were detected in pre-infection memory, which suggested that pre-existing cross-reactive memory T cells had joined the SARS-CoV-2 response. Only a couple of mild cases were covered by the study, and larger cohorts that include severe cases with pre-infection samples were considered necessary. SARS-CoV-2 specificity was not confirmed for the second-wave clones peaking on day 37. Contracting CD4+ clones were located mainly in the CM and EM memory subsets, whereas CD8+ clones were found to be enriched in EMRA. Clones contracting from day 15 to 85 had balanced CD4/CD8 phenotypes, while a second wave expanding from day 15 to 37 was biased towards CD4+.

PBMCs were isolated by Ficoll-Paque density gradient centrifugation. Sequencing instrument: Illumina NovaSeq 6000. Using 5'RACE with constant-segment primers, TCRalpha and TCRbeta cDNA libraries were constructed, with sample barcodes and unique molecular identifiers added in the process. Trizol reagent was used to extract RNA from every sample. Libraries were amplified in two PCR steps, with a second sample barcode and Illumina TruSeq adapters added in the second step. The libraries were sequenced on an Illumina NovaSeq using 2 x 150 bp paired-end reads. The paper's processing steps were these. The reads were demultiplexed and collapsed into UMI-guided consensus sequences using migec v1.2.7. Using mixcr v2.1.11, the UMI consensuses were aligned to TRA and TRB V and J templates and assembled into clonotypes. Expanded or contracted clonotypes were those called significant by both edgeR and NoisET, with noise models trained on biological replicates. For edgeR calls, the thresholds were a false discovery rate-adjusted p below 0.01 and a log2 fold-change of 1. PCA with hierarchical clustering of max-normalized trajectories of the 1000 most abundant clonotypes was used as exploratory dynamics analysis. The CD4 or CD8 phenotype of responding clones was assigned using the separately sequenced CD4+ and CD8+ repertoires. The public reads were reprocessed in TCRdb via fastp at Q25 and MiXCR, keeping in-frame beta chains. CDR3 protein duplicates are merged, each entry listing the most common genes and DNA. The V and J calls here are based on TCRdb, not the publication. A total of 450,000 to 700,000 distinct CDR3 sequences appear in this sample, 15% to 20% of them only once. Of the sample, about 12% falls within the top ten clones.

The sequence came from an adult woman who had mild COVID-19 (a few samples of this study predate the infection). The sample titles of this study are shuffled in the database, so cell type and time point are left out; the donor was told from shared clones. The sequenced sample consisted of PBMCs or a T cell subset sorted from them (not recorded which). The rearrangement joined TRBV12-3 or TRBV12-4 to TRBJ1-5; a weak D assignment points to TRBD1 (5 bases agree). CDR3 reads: CASRPTDSNQPQHF. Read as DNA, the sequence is TGTGCCAGCAGACCGACAGATAGCAATCAGCCCCAGCATTTT.